This is a list of T cell receptor beta chains from one sample in a study of cytomegalovirus exposure and HLA in healthy donors. Here immunoSEQ multiplex PCR was the method, and the copy in TCRdb shows in-frame clones only, minus some. The sample consists of approximately 120,000 clones, about 80% of them appearing once. Sample: PBMCs. The receptors here all came from a man between 25 and 39 years old in good health and CMV-seropositive. CDR3s include the opening cysteine and the closing phenylalanine or tryptophan. Fields, in order: clone size, V gene, J gene, D gene, CDR3 protein, CDR3 DNA. D genes are given only for firm matches. Size values are once, few and many counts, or a class for expanded clones, and some rows have none.

>NA|TRBV12-5|TRBJ1-1|NA
CASGLSFGGGSGHTEAFF
TGTGCTAGTGGACTCTCTTTTGGGGGGGGTTCAGGGCACACTGAAGCTTTCTTT
>NA|TRBV29-1|TRBJ2-7|NA
CSVALSYEQYF
TGCAGCGTTGCCCTATCCTACGAGCAGTACTTC
>NA|TRBV15|TRBJ1-1|NA
CATSSLTPNTEAFF
TGTGCCACCAGCAGCTTGACACCGAACACTGAAGCTTTCTTT
>NA|TRBV7-3|TRBJ2-1|NA
CASSAQGATYNEQFF
TGTGCCAGCAGCGCTCAAGGGGCCACCTACAATGAGCAGTTCTTC
>once|TRBV4-2|TRBJ2-1|TRBD2
CASSQRLAGNYNEQFF
TGTGCCAGCAGCCAAAGACTAGCGGGGAACTACAATGAGCAGTTCTTC
>NA|TRBV14|TRBJ2-1|TRBD2
CASSETSASSYNEQFF
TGTGCCAGCAGCGAGACTAGCGCGAGCTCCTACAATGAGCAGTTCTTC
>once|TRBV1|TRBJ2-7|NA
CTSLIAGGPEEQYF
TGCACCAGTCTCATAGCGGGGGGGCCGGAGGAGCAGTACTTC
>NA|TRBV2|TRBJ1-6|NA
CASSEKGKGRRDSPLHF
TGTGCCAGCAGTGAAAAGGGGAAGGGGCGTAGGGATTCACCCCTCCACTTT
>NA|TRBV5-1|TRBJ2-7|TRBD1
CASSLRDRGHEQYF
TGCGCCAGCAGCTTGCGGGACAGGGGCCACGAGCAGTACTTC
>NA|TRBV27|TRBJ1-5|NA
CASSFRGNSNQPQHF
TGTGCCAGCAGTTTCCGGGGGAATAGCAATCAGCCCCAGCATTTT
>NA|TRBV4-1|TRBJ2-2|TRBD2
CASSQVPLAGGSRTGELFF
TGCGCCAGCAGCCAAGTCCCACTAGCGGGGGGCTCACGCACCGGGGAGCTGTTTTTT
>NA|TRBV11-2|TRBJ2-7|TRBD1
CASSPNRQGARSYEQYF
TGTGCCAGCAGCCCGAATCGACAGGGGGCAAGATCCTACGAGCAGTACTTC
>NA|TRBV4-1|TRBJ1-1|NA
CASSQAGRTEAFF
TGCGCCAGCAGCCAAGCAGGGCGCACTGAAGCTTTCTTT
>NA|TRBV19|TRBJ2-5|NA
CASSNSQETQYF
TGTGCCAGTAGTAACAGCCAAGAGACCCAGTACTTC
>few|TRBV6-1|TRBJ2-3|NA
CASRLTTSTDTQYF
TGTGCCAGCAGATTGACGACAAGCACAGATACGCAGTATTTT